The present entry profiles one T cell receptor beta chain with its context. Its specificity is unknown. This entry belongs to a study of shared clonotypes between healthy human individuals. Study details: Donors were a couple of women and a few men aged 18 to 49.

The study's findings and limits: Among non-shared clonotypes, generation probabilities were lower than among those shared by all four donors.

The DNA input per sorted-subset replicate PCR was roughly 0.2 ug, corresponding to roughly 30,000 T cell genomes. Profiling relied on immunoSEQ multiplex PCR, and the TCRdb table lists in-frame clones only, not all of them. The data show 2 million to 2.5 million clones, just over 90% seen once. Naive CD8 cells comprised CD45RO-negative, CCR7-positively selected cells, excluding terminally differentiated effector memory CD45RA+ cells. Sequenced sample: naive CD8+ T cells from PBMCs. This clonotype originated in a man aged 18 to 35 in good health. Some clones in this sample may be carry-over from other donors' samples.

CDR3 protein: CASSRGTGAGYEQYF. The CDR3 DNA is TGTGCCAGCAGCCGAGGGACAGGGGCAGGGTACGAGCAGTACTTC. The chain is built from TRBV5-4 and TRBJ2-7; TRBD1 aligns across 10 bases. This CDR3 comprises 15 residues. The J segment lost 4 bases and the V segment lost 4 bases, leaving 8 bases of the junction unmatched. CDR1 SGHNT and CDR2 YYREEE come from the germline V gene (reference sequence). Supplemented by reference TRBV5-4 and TRBJ2-7, the full variable domain reads ETGVTQSPTHLIKTRGQQVTLRCSSQSGHNTVSWYQQALGQGPQFIFQYYREEENGRGNFPPRFSGLQFPNYSSELNVNALELDDSALYLCASSRGTGAGYEQYFGPGTRLTVT.